The clone carrying this TCR beta chain was seen at least ten times. This sample stems from a study of T cells in Graves' hyperthyroidism and ophthalmopathy. The CDR3 regions of TCR beta were amplified from RNA transcripts. HTBI primers drove first-round RT-PCR of the TCR CDR3. TCRdb ran MiXCR on the multiplex PCR reads and lists one entry per CDR3 protein. This table has around 350,000 distinct CDR3 sequences, about a fifth appearing once. The V gene's germline CDR1 is SGDLS and CDR2 YYNGEE. The ends were cut back, 1 base at V and 5 bases at J, with 15 bases in the middle. CDR3 length: 15 amino acids. Sequences were obtained from blood. V usage is TRBV9 and J usage is TRBJ1-2; TRBD1 is a possible D gene (5 bases). This clonotype originated in a woman aged 18-29 years with Graves' hyperthyroidism. As DNA, the CDR3 is TGTGCCAGCAGCGTAAACCATGGGCCAGGGTATGGCTACACCTTC. It is translated as CASSVNHGPGYGYTF.